This T cell receptor beta chain was identified in a study of cytomegalovirus exposure and HLA in healthy donors. Study-level results: Among immune exposure information, only CMV serostatus was available.

A multiplex PCR was run with 60 Vbeta primers and 13 Jbeta primers. Libraries were prepared by immunoSEQ multiplex PCR; TCRdb keeps only in-frame clonotypes and omits some of them. The sample records some 140,000 clones, 79% being singletons. Of note for this clone: What it binds is not known.

Trimming shortened V by 2 bases and J by 2 bases, and 13 bases separated the two germline ends. In germline, CDR1 is SGHNT, CDR2 YENEEA. This CDR3 has 15 amino acids. This TCR was recovered from a male donor in good health and CMV-seronegative. The J gene is TRBJ2-7, the V gene TRBV11-3, with D maybe TRBD1 (5 bases). Sequencing was performed on PBMCs. The CDR3 region is CASSLMQGPTYEQYF. The CDR3 nucleotides are TGTGCCAGCAGCTTAATGCAGGGTCCAACCTACGAGCAGTACTTC.